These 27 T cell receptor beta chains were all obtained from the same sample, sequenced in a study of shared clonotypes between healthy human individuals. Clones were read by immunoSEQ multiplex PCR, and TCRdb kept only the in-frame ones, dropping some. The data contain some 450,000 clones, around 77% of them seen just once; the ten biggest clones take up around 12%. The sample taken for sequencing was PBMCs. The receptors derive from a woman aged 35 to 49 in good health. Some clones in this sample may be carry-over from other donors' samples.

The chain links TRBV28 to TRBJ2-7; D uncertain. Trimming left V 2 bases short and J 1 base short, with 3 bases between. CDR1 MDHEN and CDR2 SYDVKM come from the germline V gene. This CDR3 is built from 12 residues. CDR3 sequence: CASSLTSYEQYF. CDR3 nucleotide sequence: TGTGCCAGCAGTTTAACGTCCTACGAGCAGTACTTC.

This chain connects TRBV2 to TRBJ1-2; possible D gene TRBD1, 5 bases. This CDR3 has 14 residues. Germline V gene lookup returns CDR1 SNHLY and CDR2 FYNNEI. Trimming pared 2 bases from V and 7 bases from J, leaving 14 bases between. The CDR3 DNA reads TGTGCCAGCAGTGAATCCAGGGAAGTTGGTGGCTACACCTTC. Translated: CASSESREVGGYTF.

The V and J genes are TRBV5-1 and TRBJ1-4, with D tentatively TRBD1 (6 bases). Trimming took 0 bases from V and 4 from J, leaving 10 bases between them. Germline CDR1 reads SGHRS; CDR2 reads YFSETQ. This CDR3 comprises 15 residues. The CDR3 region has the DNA TGCGCCAGCAGCTTGGTTGGAGGGGGTAATGAAAAACTGTTTTTT. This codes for CASSLVGGGNEKLFF.

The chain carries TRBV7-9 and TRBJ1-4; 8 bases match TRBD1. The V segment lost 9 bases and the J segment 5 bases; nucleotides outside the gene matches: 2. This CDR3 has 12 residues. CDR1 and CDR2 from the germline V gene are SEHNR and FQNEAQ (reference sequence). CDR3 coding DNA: TGTGCCAGTCGGACAGGGAATGAAAAACTGTTTTTT. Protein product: CASRTGNEKLFF.

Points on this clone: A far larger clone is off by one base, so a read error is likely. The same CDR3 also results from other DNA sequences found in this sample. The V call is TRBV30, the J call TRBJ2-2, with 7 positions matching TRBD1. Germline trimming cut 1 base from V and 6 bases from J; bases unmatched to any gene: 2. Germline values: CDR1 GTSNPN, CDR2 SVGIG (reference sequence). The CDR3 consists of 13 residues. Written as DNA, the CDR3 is TGTGCCTGGAGTGGGACAGGATCCGGGGAGCTGTTTTTT. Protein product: CAWSGTGSGELFF.

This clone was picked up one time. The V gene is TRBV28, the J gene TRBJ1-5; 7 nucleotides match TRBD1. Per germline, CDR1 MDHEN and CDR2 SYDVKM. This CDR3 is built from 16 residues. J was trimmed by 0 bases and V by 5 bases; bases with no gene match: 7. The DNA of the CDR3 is TGTGCCAGCAGTCAACAGGGGCTATATAGCAATCAGCCCCAGCATTTT. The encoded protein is CASSQQGLYSNQPQHF.

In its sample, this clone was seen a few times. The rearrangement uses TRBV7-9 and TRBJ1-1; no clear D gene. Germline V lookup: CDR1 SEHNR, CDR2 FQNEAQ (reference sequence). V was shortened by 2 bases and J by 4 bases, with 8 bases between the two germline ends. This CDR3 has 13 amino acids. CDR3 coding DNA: TGTGCCAGCAGCTTAATGGCTGGCACTGAAGCTTTCTTT. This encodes CASSLMAGTEAFF. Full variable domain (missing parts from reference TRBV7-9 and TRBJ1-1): DTGVSQNPRHKITKRGQNVTFRCDPISEHNRLYWYRQTLGQGPEFLTYFQNEAQLEKSRLLSDRFSAERPKGSFSTLEIQRTEQGDSAMYLCASSLMAGTEAFFGQGTRLTVV.

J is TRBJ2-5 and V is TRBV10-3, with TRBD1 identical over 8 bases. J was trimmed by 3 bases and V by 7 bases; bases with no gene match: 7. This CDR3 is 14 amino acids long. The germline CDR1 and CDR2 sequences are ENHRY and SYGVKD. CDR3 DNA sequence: TGTGCCATCAATACCGGGACAGGTGAAGAGACCCAGTACTTC. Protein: CAINTGTGEETQYF.

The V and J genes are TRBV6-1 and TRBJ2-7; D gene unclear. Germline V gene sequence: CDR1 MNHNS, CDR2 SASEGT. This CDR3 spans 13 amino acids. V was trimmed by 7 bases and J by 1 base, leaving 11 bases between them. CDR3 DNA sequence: TGTGCCAGCACTGGGCTGGGGTCCTACGAGCAGTACTTC. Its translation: CASTGLGSYEQYF.

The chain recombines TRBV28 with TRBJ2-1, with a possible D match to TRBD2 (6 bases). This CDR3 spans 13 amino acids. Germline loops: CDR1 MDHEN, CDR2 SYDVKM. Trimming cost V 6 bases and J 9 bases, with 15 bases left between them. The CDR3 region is CASSGGARGEQFF. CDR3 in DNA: TGTGCCAGCAGCGGCGGGGCCCGAGGTGAGCAGTTCTTC. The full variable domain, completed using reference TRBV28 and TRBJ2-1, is DVKVTQSSRYLVKRTGEKVFLECVQDMDHENMFWYRQDPGLGLRLIYFSYDVKMKEKGDIPEGYSVSREKKERFSLILESASTNQTSMYLCASSGGARGEQFFGPGTRLTVL.

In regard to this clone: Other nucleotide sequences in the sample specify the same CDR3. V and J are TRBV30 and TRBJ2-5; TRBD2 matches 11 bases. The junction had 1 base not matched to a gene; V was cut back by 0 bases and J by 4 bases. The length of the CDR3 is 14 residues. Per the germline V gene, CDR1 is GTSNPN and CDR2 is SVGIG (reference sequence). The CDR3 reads CAWSVLAGGETQYF. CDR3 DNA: TGTGCCTGGAGTGTCCTAGCGGGAGGAGAGACCCAGTACTTC.

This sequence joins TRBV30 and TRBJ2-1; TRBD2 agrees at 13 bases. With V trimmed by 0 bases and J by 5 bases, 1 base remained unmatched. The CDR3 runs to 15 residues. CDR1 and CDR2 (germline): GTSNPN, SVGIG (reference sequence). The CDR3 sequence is CAWSVLAGGNNEQFF. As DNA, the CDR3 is TGTGCCTGGAGTGTACTAGCGGGAGGGAACAATGAGCAGTTCTTC.

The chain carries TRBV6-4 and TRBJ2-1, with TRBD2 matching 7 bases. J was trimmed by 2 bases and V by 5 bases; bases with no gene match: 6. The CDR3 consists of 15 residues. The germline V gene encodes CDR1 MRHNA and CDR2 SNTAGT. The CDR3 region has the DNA TGTGCCAGCAGTACCGGACTAGAAGCCTACAATGAGCAGTTCTTC. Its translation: CASSTGLEAYNEQFF.

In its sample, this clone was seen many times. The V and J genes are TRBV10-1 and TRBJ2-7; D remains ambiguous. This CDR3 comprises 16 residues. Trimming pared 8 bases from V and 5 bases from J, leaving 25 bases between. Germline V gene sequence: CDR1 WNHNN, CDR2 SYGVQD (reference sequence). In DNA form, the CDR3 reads TGCGCCAGCCCATCAGATCCGGGCCTCCCCTCGGACGAGCAGTACTTC. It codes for CASPSDPGLPSDEQYF.

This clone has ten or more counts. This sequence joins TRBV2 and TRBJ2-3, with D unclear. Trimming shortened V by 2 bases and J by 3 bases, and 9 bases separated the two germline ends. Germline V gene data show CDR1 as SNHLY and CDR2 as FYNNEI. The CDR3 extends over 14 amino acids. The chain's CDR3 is CASSEQQRTDTQYF. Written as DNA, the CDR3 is TGTGCCAGCAGTGAACAGCAAAGAACAGATACGCAGTATTTT.

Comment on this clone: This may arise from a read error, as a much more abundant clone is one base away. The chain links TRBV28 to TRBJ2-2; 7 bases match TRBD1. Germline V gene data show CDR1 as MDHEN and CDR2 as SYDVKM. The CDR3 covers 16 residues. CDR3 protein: CASRTPGQLNTGELSF. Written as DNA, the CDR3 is TGTGCCAGCAGAACTCCGGGACAGTTGAACACCGGGGAGCTGTCTTTT.

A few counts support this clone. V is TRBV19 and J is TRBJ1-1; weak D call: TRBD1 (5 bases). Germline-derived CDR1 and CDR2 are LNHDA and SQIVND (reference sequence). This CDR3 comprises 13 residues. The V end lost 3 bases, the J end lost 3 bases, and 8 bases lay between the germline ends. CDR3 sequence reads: CASSMGRYTEAFF. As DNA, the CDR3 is TGTGCCAGTAGTATGGGACGTTACACTGAAGCTTTCTTT.

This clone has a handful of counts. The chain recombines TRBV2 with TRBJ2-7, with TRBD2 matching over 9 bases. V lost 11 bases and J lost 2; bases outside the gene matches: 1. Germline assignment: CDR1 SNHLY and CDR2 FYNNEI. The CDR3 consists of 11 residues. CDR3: CAGGGAYEQYF. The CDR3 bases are TGTGCCGGCGGGGGGGCCTACGAGCAGTACTTC. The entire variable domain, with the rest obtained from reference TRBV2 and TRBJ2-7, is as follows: EPEVTQTPSHQVTQMGQEVILRCVPISNHLYFYWYRQILGQKVEFLVSFYNNEISEKSEIFDDQFSVERPDGSNFTLKIRSTKLEDSAMYFCAGGGAYEQYFGPGTRLTVT.

The chain's CDR3 is CSVEEGDTQYF. The CDR3 nucleotides are TGCAGCGTTGAAGAGGGGGATACGCAGTATTTT. The chain combines TRBV29-1 with TRBJ2-3; D gene uncertain. This CDR3 region has 11 residues. Trimming removed 0 bases from V and 6 bases from J, with 4 bases in between. The germline CDR1 and CDR2 sequences are SQVTM and ANQGSEA.

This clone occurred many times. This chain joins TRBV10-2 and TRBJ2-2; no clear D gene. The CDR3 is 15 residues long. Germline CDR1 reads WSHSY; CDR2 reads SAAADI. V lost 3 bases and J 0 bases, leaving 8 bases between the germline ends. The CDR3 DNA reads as TGCGCCAGCAGTGATGGTCTAACGAACACCGGGGAGCTGTTTTTT. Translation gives CASSDGLTNTGELFF.

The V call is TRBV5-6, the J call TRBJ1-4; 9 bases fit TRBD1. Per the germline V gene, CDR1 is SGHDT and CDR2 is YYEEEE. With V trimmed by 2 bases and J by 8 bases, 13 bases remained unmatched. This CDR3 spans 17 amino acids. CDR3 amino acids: CASSFSGTGSKGEKLFF. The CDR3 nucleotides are TGTGCCAGCAGCTTCTCCGGGACAGGGTCTAAAGGGGAAAAACTGTTTTTT.

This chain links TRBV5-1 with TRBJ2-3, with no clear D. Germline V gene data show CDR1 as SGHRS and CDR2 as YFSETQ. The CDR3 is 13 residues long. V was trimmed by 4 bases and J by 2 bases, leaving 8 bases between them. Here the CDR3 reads CASSTTYTDTQYF. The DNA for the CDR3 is TGCGCCAGCAGCACGACTTACACAGATACGCAGTATTTT.

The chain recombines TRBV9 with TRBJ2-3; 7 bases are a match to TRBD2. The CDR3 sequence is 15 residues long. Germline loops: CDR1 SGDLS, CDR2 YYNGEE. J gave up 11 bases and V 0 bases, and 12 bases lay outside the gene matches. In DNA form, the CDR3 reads TGTGCCAGCAGCGTAGGCGGACGGGAGGCGGGTAAGCAGTATTTT. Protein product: CASSVGGREAGKQYF.

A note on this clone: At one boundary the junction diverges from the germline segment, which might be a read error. The CDR3, as DNA: TGTGCCAGCAGTATTCGGAACAGGGGGGAGCCCCAGCATTTT. It encodes CASSIRNRGEPQHF. The genes are TRBV19 and TRBJ1-5; 8 nucleotides match TRBD1. The CDR3 has 14 residues. Germline V gene lookup returns CDR1 LNHDA and CDR2 SQIVND (reference sequence).

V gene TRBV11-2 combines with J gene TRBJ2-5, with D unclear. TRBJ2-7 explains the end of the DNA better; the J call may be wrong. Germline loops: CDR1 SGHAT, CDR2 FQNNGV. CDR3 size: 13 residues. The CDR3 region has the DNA TGTGCCAGCCCGCTGGAGACCTTCTACGAGCAGTACTTC. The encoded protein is CASPLETFYEQYF.

Here the CDR3 DNA reads TGTGCCAGCAGCTTAGCCCTGGCACCCCAGGGAGGGCTGTTCTTC. It codes for CASSLALAPQGGLFF. This chain links TRBV7-9 with TRBJ2-1; 7 bases map to TRBD2. Per germline, CDR1 SEHNR and CDR2 FQNEAQ (reference sequence). Trimming at V came to 0 bases and at J to 15 bases, leaving 14 bases not matched to a gene. This CDR3 has 15 residues.

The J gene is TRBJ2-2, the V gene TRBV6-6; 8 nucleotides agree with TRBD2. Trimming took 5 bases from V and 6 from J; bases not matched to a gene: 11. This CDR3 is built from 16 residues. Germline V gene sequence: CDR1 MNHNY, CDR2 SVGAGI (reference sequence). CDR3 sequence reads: CASSPTGTSFAGELFF. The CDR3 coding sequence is TGTGCCAGCAGTCCCACCGGGACTAGTTTTGCCGGGGAGCTGTTTTTT.